This TCR beta chain appears in the sequencing data of a study of cytomegalovirus exposure and HLA in healthy donors. On the study more broadly: A prior study identified over 100 million unique TCR beta sequences from about 180 million T cells. Regarding the study as a whole: Accurate prediction of most subjects' HLA-A and HLA-B alleles from TCR beta sequences was reported. In a later analysis, HLA-C alleles had the fewest associated TCRs, DRB1 alleles the most.

In the PCR, 60 Vbeta and 13 Jbeta primers were used. TCRdb keeps only in-frame clones here, not all; method: immunoSEQ multiplex PCR. The sample has 95,000 to 150,000 clones; roughly 68% are singletons. The CDR3 loop spans 13 amino acids. CDR1 SGHTS and CDR2 YDEGEE come from the germline V gene. Trimming cost V 6 bases and J 8 bases, with 17 bases left between them. As concerns this clone: The antigen remains undetermined.

The chain recombines TRBV5-8 with TRBJ1-2; D might be TRBD1 (5 bases). The receptor was derived from a woman aged 50 to 60 in good health and CMV-seropositive. Sequenced input: PBMCs. CDR3 loop: CASNPGGDRGYTF. DNA for the CDR3: TGTGCCAGCAACCCTGGGGGGGATAGAGGCTACACCTTC.